Below, 18 T cell receptor beta chains from the same sample are listed, as sequenced in a study of shared clonotypes between healthy human individuals. The method was immunoSEQ multiplex PCR; TCRdb's version includes in-frame clones alone and lacks a portion of them. The profile shows some 1 million clones, around four fifths of them singletons. The sequencing sample was made of memory CD4+ T cells sorted from blood. The subset denotes: CD45RA-negative fraction. The receptors stem from a man younger than 35 in good health.

The V and J genes are TRBV10-3 and TRBJ1-2, with D possibly being TRBD1 (5 bases). The germline gives CDR1 ENHRY, CDR2 SYGVKD. V lost 0 bases and J lost 4, with 12 bases in between. The CDR3 is 15 amino acids. The CDR3 reads CAISESERGPYGYTF. The CDR3 DNA sequence: TGTGCCATCAGTGAGTCGGAGAGGGGACCCTATGGCTACACCTTC.

The V gene is TRBV25-1, the J gene TRBJ1-2; no firm D call. Germline CDR1 is MGHDK and CDR2 is SYGVNS. This CDR3 has 14 residues. V lost 4 bases and J 1 base, leaving 10 bases between the germline ends. In DNA, the CDR3 is TGTGCCAGCAGTGCCTTAGAATATAACTATGGCTACACCTTC. As protein: CASSALEYNYGYTF.

The chain couples TRBV4-1 to TRBJ1-5; 9 bases are a match to TRBD1. Trimming took 0 bases from V and 6 from J; bases not matched to a gene: 6. Per the germline V gene, CDR1 is MGHRA and CDR2 is YSYEKL. This CDR3 spans 16 amino acids. The CDR3 DNA follows: TGCGCCAGCAGCCAAGATTTTAAGGGACAGGGTCAGCCCCAGCATTTT. The encoded protein is CASSQDFKGQGQPQHF.

This clone has more than one count but fewer than ten. V usage is TRBV19 and J usage is TRBJ1-5; no firm D call. Trimming left V 1 base short and J 0 bases short, with 7 bases between. Per the germline V gene, CDR1 is LNHDA and CDR2 is SQIVND (reference sequence). The CDR3 length is 15 residues. CDR3 loop: CASSIVAISNQPQHF. DNA for the CDR3: TGTGCCAGTAGTATAGTGGCAATTAGCAATCAGCCCCAGCATTTT.

The CDR3, as DNA: TGCGCCAGCAGCCGGGCCCCCAGCGTACAAGAGACCCAGTACTTC. Translated, it gives CASSRAPSVQETQYF. The V call is TRBV5-1, the J call TRBJ2-5; D is unclear. Trimming took off 4 bases at V and 2 bases at J, with 15 bases between the two ends. The CDR3 contains 15 residues. CDR1 SGHRS and CDR2 YFSETQ come from the germline V gene.

The chain has TRBV7-9 and TRBJ1-4, with D perhaps matching TRBD1 (6 bases). CDR1 is SEHNR and CDR2 is FQNEAQ in the germline V gene (reference sequence). Trimming left V 5 bases short and J 8 bases short, with 15 bases between. This CDR3 spans 14 amino acids. The CDR3: CASSIQGQGEKLFF. The CDR3 DNA follows: TGTGCCAGCAGCATACAGGGTCAAGGGGAAAAACTGTTTTTT.

The V call is TRBV19, the J call TRBJ2-7; weak D call: TRBD2 (6 bases). The CDR3 contains 15 residues. V lost 8 bases and J 0 bases, leaving 17 bases between the germline ends. The V gene's germline CDR1 is LNHDA and CDR2 SQIVND (reference sequence). The CDR3 DNA is TGTGCCAGTTCAAAAGGAGGGGCCAACTCCTACGAGCAGTACTTC. Protein sequence: CASSKGGANSYEQYF.

This clone turned up a few times. The chain links TRBV5-1 to TRBJ2-3, with 10 bases fitting TRBD2. The germline V gene has CDR1 SGHRS and CDR2 YFSETQ. The CDR3 spans 19 residues. Unmatched junction bases numbered 14, after V lost 4 bases and J lost 0 bases. The CDR3 region is CASSPKSGTSAPSTDTQYF. Written as DNA, the CDR3 is TGCGCCAGCAGCCCGAAGTCCGGGACTAGCGCTCCTAGCACAGATACGCAGTATTTT. The full variable domain, rest sourced from reference TRBV5-1 and TRBJ2-3, is KAGVTQTPRYLIKTRGQQVTLSCSPISGHRSVSWYQQTPGQGLQFLFEYFSETQRNKGNFPGRFSGRQFSNSRSEMNVSTLELGDSALYLCASSPKSGTSAPSTDTQYFGPGTRLTVL.

The chain recombines TRBV4-2 with TRBJ2-7; D remains unclear. The CDR3 is 16 residues long. Germline-derived CDR1 and CDR2 are LGHNA and YNFKEQ. V gave up 0 bases and J gave up 0 bases, with 12 bases separating them. CDR3 loop: CASSQEYPSLSYEQYF. The CDR3 bases are TGTGCCAGCAGCCAAGAATACCCCTCCCTCTCCTACGAGCAGTACTTC.

The CDR3 DNA reads TGTGCCAGCAGCCTCTCCAAGAGGAGCTACACCTTC. Amino acids: CASSLSKRSYTF. The rearrangement joins TRBV5-4 to TRBJ1-2, with D uncertain. CDR3 length: 12 residues. V lost 4 bases and J lost 9, with 13 bases in between. In germline, CDR1 is SGHNT, CDR2 YYREEE (reference sequence).

V gene TRBV7-9 combines with J gene TRBJ2-7; 10 nucleotides agree with TRBD2. This CDR3 region has 13 residues. From germline, CDR1 is SEHNR and CDR2 FQNEAQ (reference sequence). With 2 bases clipped from V and 7 bases from J, the junction kept 2 bases outside the gene matches. CDR3 coding DNA: TGTGCCAGCAGCTTATCTAGCGGGGGAGAGCAGTACTTC. Protein product: CASSLSSGGEQYF.

The chain links TRBV5-1 to TRBJ1-1; D is uncertain. Germline lookup yields CDR1 SGHRS and CDR2 YFSETQ. The CDR3 covers 14 residues. V dropped 9 bases and J dropped 4 bases, with 19 bases sitting between them. The CDR3 protein is CATRELLSSTEAFF. The CDR3 DNA reads as TGCGCCACCCGAGAACTTCTTTCCTCCACTGAAGCTTTCTTT. Together with reference TRBV5-1 and TRBJ1-1, the CDR3 gives the full variable domain: KAGVTQTPRYLIKTRGQQVTLSCSPISGHRSVSWYQQTPGQGLQFLFEYFSETQRNKGNFPGRFSGRQFSNSRSEMNVSTLELGDSALYLCATRELLSSTEAFFGQGTRLTVV.

The chain uses TRBV4-3 and TRBJ2-3; D gene uncertain. This CDR3 spans 16 amino acids. The V gene's germline CDR1 is LGHNA and CDR2 YSLEER. V dropped 1 base and J dropped 1 base, with 12 bases sitting between them. CDR3 in DNA: TGCGCCAGCAGCCAAGGTAGTGCGGCGGGCACAGATACGCAGTATTTT. It encodes CASSQGSAAGTDTQYF.

The chain links TRBV6-1 to TRBJ2-7; D uncertain. This CDR3 spans 14 amino acids. Trimming left V 3 bases short and J 4 bases short, with 13 bases between. Per the germline V gene, CDR1 is MNHNS and CDR2 is SASEGT. The CDR3 DNA is TGTGCCAGCAGTGATTGGAGTGCTTCGTACGAGCAGTACTTC. Translated, it gives CASSDWSASYEQYF.

This chain connects TRBV27 to TRBJ2-2; the D is unclear. Trimming left V 5 bases short and J 0 bases short, with 7 bases between. The CDR3 is made up of 14 amino acids. Per the germline V gene, CDR1 is MNHEY and CDR2 is SMNVEV (reference sequence). CDR3 loop: CASSVQANTGELFF. In nucleotides, the CDR3 is TGTGCCAGCAGTGTACAAGCGAACACCGGGGAGCTGTTTTTT.

J is TRBJ2-7 and V is TRBV4-3; D is ambiguous. Germline V CDR1 and CDR2: LGHNA, YSLEER. The V gene lost 4 bases and the J gene lost 2 bases, with 12 bases spanning the gap. The CDR3 has 14 residues. CDR3 in amino acids: CASSLDAGPYEQYF. As DNA, the CDR3 is TGCGCCAGCAGCCTAGACGCCGGACCCTACGAGCAGTACTTC.

Only a few counts were recorded for this clone. V is TRBV11-3 and J is TRBJ2-7; 7 nucleotides align to TRBD1. The CDR3 runs to 16 residues. V lost 0 bases and J lost 0; bases outside the gene matches: 5. Germline lookup yields CDR1 SGHNT and CDR2 YENEEA. The CDR3 DNA follows: TGTGCCAGCAGCTTAGAAACAGGGGCGGGCTCCTACGAGCAGTACTTC. As protein: CASSLETGAGSYEQYF.

The chain uses TRBV5-1 and TRBJ2-3; 8 bases line up with TRBD2. Trimming at V came to 2 bases and at J to 2 bases, leaving 10 bases not matched to a gene. The CDR3 is made up of 17 amino acids. In germline, CDR1 is SGHRS, CDR2 YFSETQ. CDR3 sequence reads: CASSFPLGGGYTDTQYF. In DNA, the CDR3 is TGCGCCAGCAGCTTTCCCCTGGGCGGGGGGTACACAGATACGCAGTATTTT.